This TCR beta chain was profiled in a study of cytomegalovirus exposure and HLA in healthy donors. From germline, CDR1 is SGHVS and CDR2 FNYEAQ. The ends lost 5 bases at V and 7 bases at J; junction bases unmatched: 8. The CDR3 has 13 residues. Primers for the PCR totalled 60 Vbeta and 13 Jbeta. Here immunoSEQ multiplex PCR was the method, and the copy in TCRdb shows in-frame clones only, minus some. The sample has roughly 160,000 clones, roughly 80% seen once. Input material: PBMCs. The sequence was obtained from a young man in good health and CMV-seronegative. The chain links TRBV7-6 to TRBJ2-7; TRBD1 agrees at 7 bases. For the CDR3, the DNA is TGTGCCAGCAGCACCCGACAGGGCCGGGAGCAGTACTTC. Translated: CASSTRQGREQYF.